This T cell receptor beta chain came from a study of cytomegalovirus exposure and HLA in healthy donors. With 1 base removed from V and 3 bases from J, the gap between germline ends came to 13 bases. The V gene's germline CDR1 is SGHTA and CDR2 FQGNSA. CDR3 size: 15 residues. PCR used 60 Vbeta primers and 13 Jbeta primers. TCRdb's copy holds only in-frame clones and misses some; the assay was immunoSEQ multiplex PCR. The profile shows roughly 110,000 clones, around 70% of them singletons. General study findings and limits: It was confirmed in vitro that a few of the CMV-associated chains were specific for CMV antigens. Further analysis was carried out later, and it showed several of the most significant clusters appearing linked to common viral pathogens. TCR beta chains numbering more than 150 were designated cytomegalovirus-associated.

Worth noting for this clone: Its cognate antigen is unknown.

The V call is TRBV7-2, the J call TRBJ2-7; D is possibly TRBD1 (6 bases). The source is a woman aged 40-49 years in good health and CMV-seropositive. Sequencing input: PBMCs. The CDR3 protein is CASSLEQGAYYEQYF. CDR3 DNA: TGTGCCAGCAGCTTAGAACAGGGCGCTTACTACGAGCAGTACTTC.